This TCR beta chain was profiled in a study of shared clonotypes between healthy human individuals. The overall study: For every donor, three CD4 naive, three CD4 memory, two CD8 naive and one CD8 memory plates were used.

Findings of the study overall: Few donors restricted represented genetic and exposure-history diversity. Lower generation probabilities were found for non-shared clonotypes than for those shared by all four donors.

Points on this clone: Its antigen is not known.

V lost 0 bases to trimming and J lost 2 bases; unmatched junction nucleotides: 4. The germline V gene encodes CDR1 SQVTM and CDR2 ANQGSEA. The CDR3 contains 15 residues. The protocol was immunoSEQ multiplex PCR, while the TCRdb copy is restricted to in-frame clones and leaves out a portion. Among 700,000 to 950,000 clones listed, approximately 97% were seen once. The naive CD8 subset, CD45RO-negative cells positively selected for CCR7, excluded terminally differentiated effector memory CD45RA+ cells. All the donors were Caucasian adults who lived in Nashville, Tennessee. Sequences were obtained from naive CD8+ T cells sorted from blood. This chain links TRBV29-1 with TRBJ2-1, with 7 bases identical to TRBD2. This TCR derives from a man aged 25-45 years in good health. The DNA of the CDR3 is TGCAGCGTTGAAGATAGCGGGTACCCCTACAATGAGCAGTTCTTC. It yields the protein CSVEDSGYPYNEQFF.